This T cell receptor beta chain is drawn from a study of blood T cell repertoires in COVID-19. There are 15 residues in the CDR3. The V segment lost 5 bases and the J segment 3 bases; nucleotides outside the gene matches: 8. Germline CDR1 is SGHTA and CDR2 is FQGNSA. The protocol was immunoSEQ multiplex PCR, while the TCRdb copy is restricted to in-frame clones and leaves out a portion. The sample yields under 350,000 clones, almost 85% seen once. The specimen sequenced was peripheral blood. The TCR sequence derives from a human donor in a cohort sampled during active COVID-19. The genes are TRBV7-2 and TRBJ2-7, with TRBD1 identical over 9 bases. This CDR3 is CASSPIRDRVYEQYF. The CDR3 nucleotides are TGTGCCAGCAGCCCCATCCGGGACAGGGTCTACGAGCAGTACTTC.